These 14 T cell receptor beta chains came from one sample sequenced in a study of blood T cell repertoires in COVID-19. The repertoire was sequenced with immunoSEQ multiplex PCR; TCRdb's copy has only in-frame clones and lacks some. The sample has tens of thousands of clones, approximately 87% seen once. Specimen: peripheral blood. Receptors originate from a human donor in a cohort sampled during active COVID-19.

V and J are TRBV11-2 and TRBJ2-7; perhaps TRBD2 as D (5 bases). The V gene lost 1 base and the J gene lost 6 bases, with 7 bases spanning the gap. The CDR3 is 12 residues long. CDR1 is SGHAT, CDR2 FQNNGV, per germline. In DNA, the CDR3 is TGTGCCAGCAGCTTAGGAGGGTTCGAGCAGTACTTC. This codes for CASSLGGFEQYF.

CDR3 DNA sequence: TGTGCCAGCACTATCCGGGATGAGCAGTTCTTC. This codes for CASTIRDEQFF. The chain recombines TRBV5-6 with TRBJ2-1; no firm D call. Per germline, CDR1 SGHDT and CDR2 YYEEEE. V was pared by 6 bases and J by 8 bases, with 9 bases between. This CDR3 comprises 11 residues.

The chain recombines TRBV6-5 with TRBJ1-1; D ambiguous. This CDR3 is 11 amino acids long. Germline V gives CDR1 MNHEY, CDR2 SVGAGI. Deletions cut 11 bases from V and 1 base from J, with 8 bases between. The CDR3 nucleotides are TGTGCCTCAAGAGGGAACACTGAAGCTTTCTTT. The encoded protein is CASRGNTEAFF.

This chain connects TRBV2 to TRBJ2-3, with 12 bases aligning to TRBD2. This CDR3 has 15 amino acids. The V and J ends lost 4 bases and 1 base, in that order; junction bases with no gene match: 0. From germline, CDR1 is SNHLY and CDR2 FYNNEI. The chain's CDR3 is CASSGTSGGTDTQYF. In nucleotides, the CDR3 is TGTGCCAGCAGTGGGACTAGCGGGGGCACAGATACGCAGTATTTT.

This clone was observed once. The chain uses TRBV5-6 and TRBJ2-7, with a possible D match to TRBD1 (6 bases). The CDR3 covers 13 residues. Germline-derived CDR1 and CDR2 are SGHDT and YYEEEE. The V and J ends lost 0 bases and 3 bases respectively, with 7 bases between them. The CDR3 region is CASSLVDSYEQYF. CDR3 sequence (DNA): TGTGCCAGCAGCTTGGTGGACAGCTACGAGCAGTACTTC.

This chain uses TRBV7-9 with TRBJ2-2; 9 bases align to TRBD1. Trimming cost V 4 bases and J 5 bases; bases outside gene matches: 5. The CDR3 is 15 amino acids. The germline V gene encodes CDR1 SEHNR and CDR2 FQNEAQ (reference sequence). In DNA, the CDR3 is TGTGCCAGCAGCTGGACAGGGGATAATACCGGGGAGCTGTTTTTT. Translated, it gives CASSWTGDNTGELFF.

The rearrangement uses TRBV4-1 and TRBJ1-2; D is undetermined. Germline CDR1 reads MGHRA; CDR2 reads YSYEKL. V lost 4 bases and J lost 4, with 13 bases in between. The CDR3 is 14 amino acids. CDR3 sequence reads: CASSPTRGSYGYTF. CDR3 DNA: TGCGCCAGCAGCCCAACGCGGGGTAGCTATGGCTACACCTTC.

The chain uses TRBV2 and TRBJ2-1; weak D call: TRBD1 (6 bases). The V and J ends lost 7 bases and 4 bases respectively, with 14 bases between them. The CDR3 covers 14 residues. In germline, CDR1 is SNHLY, CDR2 FYNNEI. CDR3 in DNA: TGTGCCAGCAAGGTGGACAGACTTTACAATGAGCAGTTCTTC. Translated, it gives CASKVDRLYNEQFF.

The chain couples TRBV7-2 to TRBJ1-5, with TRBD1 matching over 8 bases. From germline, CDR1 is SGHTA and CDR2 FQGNSA. V dropped 5 bases and J dropped 9; count of bases not matched to a gene: 9. The CDR3 sequence is 14 residues long. CDR3 nucleotide sequence: TGTGCCAGCAGCCACGCAGGGGGCGCACGGCCCCAGCATTTT. Translation: CASSHAGGARPQHF.

V and J are TRBV18 and TRBJ2-1; D is unresolved. V lost 0 bases and J 6 bases, leaving 9 bases between the germline ends. CDR3 length equals 14 residues. The germline CDR1 and CDR2 sequences are KGHSH and LQKENI. In nucleotides, the CDR3 is TGTGCCAGCTCACCACCGCAGACTCTCAATGAGCAGTTCTTC. Its protein product is CASSPPQTLNEQFF.

The chain employs TRBV27 and TRBJ2-3; D gene uncertain. Trimming stripped 6 bases from V and 2 bases from J, with 12 bases between. Per germline, CDR1 MNHEY and CDR2 SMNVEV (reference sequence). The CDR3 spans 14 residues. In DNA, the CDR3 is TGTGCCAGCAGACCATTGCCTAACACAGATACGCAGTATTTT. This codes for CASRPLPNTDTQYF.

This rearrangement joins TRBV7-2 to TRBJ2-7; tentatively, D is TRBD1 (5 bases). Trimming removed 5 bases at V and 2 bases at J, with 13 bases between. In germline, CDR1 is SGHTA, CDR2 FQGNSA. The CDR3 extends over 14 amino acids. The CDR3 DNA is TGTGCCAGCAGCGCTAGAGCAGGGACCTACGAGCAGTACTTC. It specifies CASSARAGTYEQYF.

This clone was counted only a few times. The chain employs TRBV2 and TRBJ1-1; D possibly corresponds to TRBD1 (5 bases). The germline V gene encodes CDR1 SNHLY and CDR2 FYNNEI. The CDR3 has 11 amino acids. As DNA, the CDR3 is TGTGTTATCAGGGTGGGTACTGAAGCTTTCTTT. This gives the protein CVIRVGTEAFF.

This clone was detected only a few times. This sequence joins TRBV6-5 and TRBJ1-2, with TRBD1 matching over 11 bases. CDR3 length: 15 amino acids. J lost 6 bases, V lost 2 bases, and 5 bases had no gene match. The germline CDR1 and CDR2 sequences are MNHEY and SVGAGI. The CDR3 nucleotides read TGTGCCAGCAGTTACGGACAGGGGGCGAGTAATGGCTACACCTTC. Its translation: CASSYGQGASNGYTF.